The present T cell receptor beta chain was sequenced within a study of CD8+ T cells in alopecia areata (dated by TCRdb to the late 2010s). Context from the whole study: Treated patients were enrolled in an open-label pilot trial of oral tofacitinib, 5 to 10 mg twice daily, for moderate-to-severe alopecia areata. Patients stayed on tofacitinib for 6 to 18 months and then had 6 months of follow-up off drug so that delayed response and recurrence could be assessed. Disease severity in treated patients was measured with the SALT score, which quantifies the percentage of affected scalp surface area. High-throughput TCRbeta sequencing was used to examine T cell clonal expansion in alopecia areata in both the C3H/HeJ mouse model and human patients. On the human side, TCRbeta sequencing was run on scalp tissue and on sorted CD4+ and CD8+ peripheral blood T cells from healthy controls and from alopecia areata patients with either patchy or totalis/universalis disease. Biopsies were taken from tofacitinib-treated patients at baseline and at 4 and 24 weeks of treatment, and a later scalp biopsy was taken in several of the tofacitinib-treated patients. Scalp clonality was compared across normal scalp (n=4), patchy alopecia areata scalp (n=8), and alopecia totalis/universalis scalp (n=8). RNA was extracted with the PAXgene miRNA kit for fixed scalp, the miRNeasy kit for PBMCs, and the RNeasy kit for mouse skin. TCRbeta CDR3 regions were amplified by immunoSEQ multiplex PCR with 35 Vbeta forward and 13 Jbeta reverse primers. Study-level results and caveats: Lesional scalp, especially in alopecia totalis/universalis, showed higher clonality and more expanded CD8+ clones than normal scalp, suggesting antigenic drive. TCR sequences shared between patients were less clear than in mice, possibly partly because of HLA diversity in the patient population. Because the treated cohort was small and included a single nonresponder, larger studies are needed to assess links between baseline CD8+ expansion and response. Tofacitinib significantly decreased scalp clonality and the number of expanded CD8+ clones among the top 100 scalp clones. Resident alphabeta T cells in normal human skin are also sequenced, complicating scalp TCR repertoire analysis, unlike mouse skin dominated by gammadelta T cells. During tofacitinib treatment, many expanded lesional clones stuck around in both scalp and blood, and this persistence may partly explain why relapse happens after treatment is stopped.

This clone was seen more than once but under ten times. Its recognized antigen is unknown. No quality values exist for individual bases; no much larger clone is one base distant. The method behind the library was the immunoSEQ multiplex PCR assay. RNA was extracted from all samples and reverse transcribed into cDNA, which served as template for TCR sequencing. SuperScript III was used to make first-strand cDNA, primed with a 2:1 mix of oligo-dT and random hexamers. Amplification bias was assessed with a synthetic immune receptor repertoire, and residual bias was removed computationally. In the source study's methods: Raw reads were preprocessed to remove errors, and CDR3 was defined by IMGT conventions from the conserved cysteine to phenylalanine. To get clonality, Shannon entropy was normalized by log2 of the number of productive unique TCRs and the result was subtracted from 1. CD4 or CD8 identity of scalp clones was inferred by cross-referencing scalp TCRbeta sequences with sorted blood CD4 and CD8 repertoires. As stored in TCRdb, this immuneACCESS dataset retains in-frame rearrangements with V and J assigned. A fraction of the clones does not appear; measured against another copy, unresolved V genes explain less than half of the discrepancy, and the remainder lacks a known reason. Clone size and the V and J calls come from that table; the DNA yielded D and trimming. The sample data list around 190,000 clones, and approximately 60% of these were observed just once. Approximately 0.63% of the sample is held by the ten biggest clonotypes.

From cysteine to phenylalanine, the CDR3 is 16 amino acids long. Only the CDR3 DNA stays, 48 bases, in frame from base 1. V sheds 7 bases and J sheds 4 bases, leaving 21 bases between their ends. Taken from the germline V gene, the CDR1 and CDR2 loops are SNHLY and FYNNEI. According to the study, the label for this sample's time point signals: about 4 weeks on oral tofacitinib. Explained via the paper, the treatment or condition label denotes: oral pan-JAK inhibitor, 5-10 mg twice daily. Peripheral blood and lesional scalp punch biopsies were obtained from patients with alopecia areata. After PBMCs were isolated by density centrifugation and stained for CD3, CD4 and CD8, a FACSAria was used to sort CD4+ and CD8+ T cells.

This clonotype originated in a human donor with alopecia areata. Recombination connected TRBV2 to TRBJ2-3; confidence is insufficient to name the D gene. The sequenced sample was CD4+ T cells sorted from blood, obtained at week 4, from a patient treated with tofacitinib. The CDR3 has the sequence CASTEAENQHADTQYF. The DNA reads TGTGCCAGCACCGAGGCGGAAAACCAGCACGCAGATACGCAGTATTTT. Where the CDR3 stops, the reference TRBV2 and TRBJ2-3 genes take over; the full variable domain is EPEVTQTPSHQVTQMGQEVILRCVPISNHLYFYWYRQILGQKVEFLVSFYNNEISEKSEIFDDQFSVERPDGSNFTLKIRSTKLEDSAMYFCASTEAENQHADTQYFGPGTRLTVL.